This T cell receptor (beta chain) was sequenced during a study of cytomegalovirus exposure and HLA in healthy donors. Study context: In a previous analysis, some 120 million unique TCR beta sequences were found from 150 million to 200 million T cells. Study-wide results and caveats: Previously analyzed data showed that most TCR beta V segments were productive at a frequency of about 87% or about 30%.

About this clone: The antigen is not known.

PCR amplification relied on 60 Vbeta primers (plus 13 Jbeta primers). This table comes from immunoSEQ multiplex PCR, and its TCRdb copy is limited to in-frame clones, with some not included. The sample contains about 110,000 clones, 80% to 90% of which appear only once. This clonotype was obtained from a man aged 45-60 years in good health and CMV-seronegative. Source material: PBMCs.

This chain's CDR3 is CASRSGGGSSYEQYV. The CDR3 nucleotides read TGTGCAAGTCGCTCCGGAGGAGGGAGCTCCTACGAGCAGTACGTC. The chain joins TRBV12-2 to TRBJ2-7; the table's D call, TRBD2, has no DNA check behind it. TRBV12-2 has pseudogene status. The CDR3 spans 15 residues.